These 30 T cell receptor beta chains were sequenced from one sample in a study of cytomegalovirus exposure and HLA in healthy donors. Vbeta (60) and Jbeta (13) primers were used in the PCR. This table comes from immunoSEQ multiplex PCR, and its TCRdb copy is limited to in-frame clones, with some not included. The sample has some 100,000 clones, approximately 81% seen once. The sequencing input was PBMCs. The origin of the receptors is a male donor in good health and CMV-seropositive.

V and J are TRBV2 and TRBJ1-1, with 9 bases aligning to TRBD1. Trimming at V came to 8 bases and at J to 5 bases, leaving 9 bases not matched to a gene. CDR1 is SNHLY, CDR2 FYNNEI, per germline. The CDR3 has 14 residues. CDR3: CASGRDRESTEAFF. DNA for the CDR3: TGTGCCAGCGGACGGGACAGGGAGAGTACTGAAGCTTTCTTT.

This clone was observed once. The gene calls are TRBV25-1 and TRBJ2-2; 7 bases agree with TRBD2. Looked up from germline, CDR1 is MGHDK and CDR2 is SYGVNS. With V trimmed by 10 bases and J by 1 base, 6 bases remained unmatched. The CDR3 is made up of 14 amino acids. This CDR3 is CATPRGENTGELFF. CDR3 bases: TGTGCCACCCCTCGGGGGGAGAACACCGGGGAGCTGTTTTTT.

Only a few counts were recorded for this clone. The J gene is TRBJ1-1, the V gene TRBV6-1; a possible D gene is TRBD1 (5 bases). From germline, CDR1 is MNHNS and CDR2 SASEGT. Trimming removed 1 base from V and 0 bases from J, with 12 bases in between. This CDR3 is built from 16 residues. CDR3 nucleotides: TGTGCCAGCAGTGAAGACTGGGGGGTTCTGAACACTGAAGCTTTCTTT. Translating it yields CASSEDWGVLNTEAFF.

The chain employs TRBV29-1 and TRBJ1-1, with a possible D match to TRBD1 (6 bases). The CDR3 totals 12 residues. CDR1 is SQVTM and CDR2 is ANQGSEA in the germline V gene. V dropped 6 bases and J dropped 3 bases, with 11 bases sitting between them. The DNA for the CDR3 is TGCAGCGTCTTCCCAGGGGACACTGAAGCTTTCTTT. Translated, it gives CSVFPGDTEAFF.

The rearrangement links TRBV19 to TRBJ2-5; maybe TRBD2 (5 bases). The CDR3 contains 14 residues. Trimming removed 7 bases from V and 4 bases from J, with 16 bases in between. Germline V gene sequence: CDR1 LNHDA, CDR2 SQIVND (reference sequence). The CDR3 coding sequence is TGTGCCAGTAACCATGGGGTGGGAGCAGAGACCCAGTACTTC. This gives the protein CASNHGVGAETQYF. The variable domain in full, with the rest retrieved from reference TRBV19 and TRBJ2-5, is DGGITQSPKYLFRKEGQNVTLSCEQNLNHDAMYWYRQDPGQGLRLIYYSQIVNDFQKGDIAEGYSVSREKKESFPLTVTSAQKNPTAFYLCASNHGVGAETQYFGPGTRLLVL.

The chain employs TRBV9 and TRBJ1-1; maybe TRBD1 (6 bases). CDR3 length: 14 amino acids. The ends were cut back, 4 bases at V and 3 bases at J, with 13 bases in the middle. Germline V lookup: CDR1 SGDLS, CDR2 YYNGEE. CDR3 sequence reads: CASSFRQADTEAFF. The DNA of the CDR3 is TGTGCCAGCAGCTTTAGACAGGCGGACACTGAAGCTTTCTTT.

The chain uses TRBV6-6 and TRBJ1-4; D is perhaps TRBD1 (6 bases). The CDR3 covers 16 residues. Germline values: CDR1 MNHNY, CDR2 SVGAGI (reference sequence). The V end was cut by 3 bases, the J end by 0 bases, with 11 bases between. The CDR3 DNA sequence: TGTGCCAGCAGTTATCCCCGGGACACAACTAATGAAAAACTGTTTTTT. Its translation: CASSYPRDTTNEKLFF.

The CDR3 bases are TGCGCCAGCAGCTTGGGGGGCAGCGGGGCGGTAGACGAGCAGTACTTC. The encoded protein is CASSLGGSGAVDEQYF. The genes are TRBV5-1 and TRBJ2-7, with TRBD2 identical over 7 bases. The CDR3 has 16 amino acids. Germline loops: CDR1 SGHRS, CDR2 YFSETQ. V lost 0 bases and J lost 5; bases outside the gene matches: 11.

The genes are TRBV2 and TRBJ1-6; D call uncertain. The CDR3 spans 13 residues. Trimming cost V 4 bases and J 13 bases, with 14 bases left between them. Germline values: CDR1 SNHLY, CDR2 FYNNEI. CDR3 nucleotides: TGTGCCAGCAGTGGGAGAGGGCTTTTTCCCCTCCACTTT. It translates to CASSGRGLFPLHF.

This rearrangement joins TRBV7-9 to TRBJ2-1; TRBD2 aligns across 8 bases. Trimming at V came to 5 bases and at J to 8 bases, leaving 5 bases not matched to a gene. Germline V gene sequence: CDR1 SEHNR, CDR2 FQNEAQ (reference sequence). The CDR3 extends over 13 amino acids. The DNA of the CDR3 is TGTGCCAGCAGCCATTTCGGGGGGGATGAGCAGTTCTTC. This encodes CASSHFGGDEQFF.

DNA of the CDR3: TGTGCCAGCAGTTTAGAGCGACAGCATGGCTACACCTTC. Protein sequence: CASSLERQHGYTF. This sequence joins TRBV28 and TRBJ1-2; D may be TRBD1 (5 bases). CDR1 MDHEN and CDR2 SYDVKM come from the germline V gene. The CDR3 has 13 amino acids. Trimming shortened V by 2 bases and J by 6 bases, and 10 bases separated the two germline ends.

CDR3: CASTSAGLDYGYTF. In nucleotides, the CDR3 is TGTGCCAGCACCTCGGCGGGGCTTGACTATGGCTACACCTTC. The chain recombines TRBV2 with TRBJ1-2, with D possibly being TRBD1 (5 bases). The CDR3 spans 14 residues. Looked up from germline, CDR1 is SNHLY and CDR2 is FYNNEI. The V end lost 7 bases, the J end lost 3 bases, and 15 bases lay between the germline ends.

This chain connects TRBV5-1 to TRBJ2-3, with D maybe TRBD1 (6 bases). The CDR3 sequence is 14 residues long. Germline-derived CDR1 and CDR2 are SGHRS and YFSETQ. V was pared by 4 bases and J by 2 bases, with 11 bases between. CDR3 in amino acids: CASSPDRFTDTQYF. CDR3 coding DNA: TGCGCCAGCAGCCCGGACAGATTCACAGATACGCAGTATTTT. The entire variable domain, with the rest obtained from reference TRBV5-1 and TRBJ2-3, is as follows: KAGVTQTPRYLIKTRGQQVTLSCSPISGHRSVSWYQQTPGQGLQFLFEYFSETQRNKGNFPGRFSGRQFSNSRSEMNVSTLELGDSALYLCASSPDRFTDTQYFGPGTRLTVL.

This clone showed up just a few times. This chain joins TRBV30 and TRBJ2-1, with TRBD2 matching over 7 bases. The junction had 1 base not matched to a gene; V was cut back by 2 bases and J by 0 bases. Looked up from germline, CDR1 is GTSNPN and CDR2 is SVGIG (reference sequence). This CDR3 spans 14 amino acids. The chain's CDR3 is CAWSWGGSYNEQFF. The CDR3 DNA follows: TGTGCCTGGAGTTGGGGGGGCTCCTACAATGAGCAGTTCTTC.

This chain connects TRBV2 to TRBJ2-5, with 7 bases fitting TRBD1. The V gene's germline CDR1 is SNHLY and CDR2 FYNNEI. The length of the CDR3 is 15 residues. Trimming at V came to 6 bases and at J to 4 bases, leaving 11 bases not matched to a gene. The CDR3 DNA sequence: TGTGCCAGCAGCCCCCGAAGACAGGGTCTAGAGACCCAGTACTTC. Protein sequence: CASSPRRQGLETQYF.

V and J are TRBV6-6 and TRBJ2-5; 8 nucleotides match TRBD1. CDR3 size: 15 residues. J was trimmed by 0 bases and V by 7 bases; bases with no gene match: 7. The germline V gene encodes CDR1 MNHNY and CDR2 SVGAGI (reference sequence). CDR3 region: CASNVGQAYQETQYF. The DNA for the CDR3 is TGTGCCAGCAACGTGGGACAGGCGTACCAAGAGACCCAGTACTTC.

The chain combines TRBV7-6 with TRBJ1-5; D gene unclear. The CDR3 length is 14 residues. Germline values: CDR1 SGHVS, CDR2 FNYEAQ. V was pared by 1 base and J by 2 bases, with 6 bases between. The CDR3 sequence is CASSLGGRNQPQHF. The CDR3 DNA is TGTGCCAGCAGCTTAGGCGGTCGCAATCAGCCCCAGCATTTT.

This chain joins TRBV6-5 and TRBJ1-1, with TRBD1 identical over 8 bases. After removal of 1 base from V and 8 bases from J, the junction contained 9 bases not matched to a gene. This CDR3 has 15 amino acids. Germline V gene data show CDR1 as MNHEY and CDR2 as SVGAGI. CDR3 loop: CASSYFSRGRVEAFF. CDR3 sequence (DNA): TGTGCCAGCAGTTACTTCTCCAGGGGGCGCGTAGAAGCTTTCTTT.

The V call is TRBV11-2, the J call TRBJ2-2; 10 nucleotides match TRBD2. V was pared by 5 bases and J by 2 bases, with 8 bases of the junction left unmatched. CDR3 length equals 17 residues. Germline assignment: CDR1 SGHAT and CDR2 FQNNGV. The CDR3 DNA sequence: TGTGCCAGCAGCCAATTCCTAGCGGGGGTTAACACCGGGGAGCTGTTTTTT. This encodes CASSQFLAGVNTGELFF.

The chain links TRBV14 to TRBJ1-3; tentative D call: TRBD1 (5 bases). CDR1 and CDR2 (germline): SGHDN, FVKESK. V shed 4 bases and J shed 4 bases, with 14 bases lying between them. The CDR3 has 15 residues. In nucleotides, the CDR3 is TGTGCCAGCAGCCCGCAACGGGACTTCGGAAACACCATATATTTT. Amino acids: CASSPQRDFGNTIYF. Full variable domain (rest looked up from reference TRBV14 and TRBJ1-3): EAGVTQFPSHSVIEKGQTVTLRCDPISGHDNLYWYRRVMGKEIKFLLHFVKESKQDESGMPNNRFLAERTGGTYSTLKVQPAELEDSGVYFCASSPQRDFGNTIYFGEGSWLTVV.

This clone was counted between two and nine times. The chain has TRBV25-1 and TRBJ1-3; D may be TRBD1 (6 bases). Trimming shortened V by 4 bases and J by 4 bases, and 8 bases separated the two germline ends. Germline V gives CDR1 MGHDK, CDR2 SYGVNS. This CDR3 has 13 amino acids. The DNA for the CDR3 is TGTGCCAGCAGTGCAGGGGTGGGAAACACCATATATTTT. Protein product: CASSAGVGNTIYF.

This clone was found once. J is TRBJ2-1 and V is TRBV7-9; weak D call: TRBD2 (5 bases). Germline values: CDR1 SEHNR, CDR2 FQNEAQ (reference sequence). V was trimmed by 1 base and J by 14 bases, leaving 12 bases between them. The CDR3 covers 12 residues. CDR3 DNA sequence: TGTGCCAGCAGCTTAGGAGGACTTTCAGAGTTCTTC. The encoded protein is CASSLGGLSEFF.

The chain has TRBV7-9 and TRBJ2-7; 9 bases agree with TRBD1. V was clipped by 5 bases and J by 3 bases; unmatched bases: 5. CDR1 and CDR2 (germline): SEHNR, FQNEAQ (reference sequence). CDR3 length equals 14 residues. The CDR3 nucleotides are TGTGCCAGCAGCCTGAGGGACAGGGTCTACGAGCAGTACTTC. Its translation: CASSLRDRVYEQYF.

The chain joins TRBV2 to TRBJ1-5; D possibly corresponds to TRBD1 (6 bases). In germline, CDR1 is SNHLY, CDR2 FYNNEI. There are 15 residues in the CDR3. The V end was cut by 1 base, the J end by 3 bases, with 10 bases between. CDR3 nucleotides: TGTGCCAGCAGTGAAGTCAGGGGTTACAATCAGCCCCAGCATTTT. Protein: CASSEVRGYNQPQHF.

V and J are TRBV29-1 and TRBJ2-7; a weak D match, TRBD1 (6 bases). Trimming left V 6 bases short and J 5 bases short, with 14 bases between. This CDR3 region has 12 residues. Germline V gene lookup returns CDR1 SQVTM and CDR2 ANQGSEA. CDR3 protein: CSVHDRIHEQYF. The CDR3 nucleotides read TGCAGCGTACACGACAGGATCCACGAGCAGTACTTC.

The chain links TRBV7-2 to TRBJ1-1; D is unresolved. V was shortened by 0 bases and J by 0 bases, with 5 bases between the two germline ends. Germline-derived CDR1 and CDR2 are SGHTA and FQGNSA. The CDR3 is made up of 14 amino acids. This CDR3 reads CASSLARLNTEAFF. The CDR3 region has the DNA TGTGCCAGCAGCTTAGCGCGGTTGAACACTGAAGCTTTCTTT. The full variable domain, rest sourced from reference TRBV7-2 and TRBJ1-1, is GAGVSQSPSNKVTEKGKDVELRCDPISGHTALYWYRQSLGQGLEFLIYFQGNSAPDKSGLPSDRFSAERTGGSVSTLTIQRTQQEDSAVYLCASSLARLNTEAFFGQGTRLTVV.

The rearrangement uses TRBV5-4 and TRBJ1-1; tentative D call: TRBD1 (5 bases). The CDR3 is 12 residues long. Germline CDR1 reads SGHNT; CDR2 reads YYREEE (reference sequence). Trimming removed 4 bases at V and 11 bases at J, with 15 bases between. The CDR3 nucleotides are TGTGCCAGCAGCCTCTCGGGGGGTCGCGCTTTCTTT. It codes for CASSLSGGRAFF.

The chain is built from TRBV11-1 and TRBJ1-2, with TRBD1 identical over 7 bases. CDR3 size: 14 residues. V gave up 2 bases and J gave up 4 bases; unmatched junction bases: 4. CDR1 SGHAT and CDR2 FQDESV come from the germline V gene (reference sequence). CDR3 nucleotides: TGTGCCAGCAGCTTACCGGACAGGTCCTATGGCTACACCTTC. It translates to CASSLPDRSYGYTF.

The chain links TRBV19 to TRBJ1-1; D may be TRBD1 (6 bases). From germline, CDR1 is LNHDA and CDR2 SQIVND (reference sequence). The germline V and J ends were trimmed by 7 bases and 1 base, with 13 bases remaining between them. CDR3 length: 14 residues. The CDR3 coding sequence is TGTGCCAGTACTCACGCGGACAGGAACACTGAAGCTTTCTTT. The encoded protein is CASTHADRNTEAFF.

The chain uses TRBV29-1 and TRBJ2-5, with 7 bases aligning to TRBD1. This CDR3 is 15 amino acids long. Germline V gene data show CDR1 as SQVTM and CDR2 as ANQGSEA. Losses at the gene ends were 5 bases for V and 1 base for J; bases not matched to a gene: 10. For the CDR3, the DNA is TGCAGCGTTTCGCCCGGGACAGCTCGCCAAGAGACCCAGTACTTC. Its translation is CSVSPGTARQETQYF.